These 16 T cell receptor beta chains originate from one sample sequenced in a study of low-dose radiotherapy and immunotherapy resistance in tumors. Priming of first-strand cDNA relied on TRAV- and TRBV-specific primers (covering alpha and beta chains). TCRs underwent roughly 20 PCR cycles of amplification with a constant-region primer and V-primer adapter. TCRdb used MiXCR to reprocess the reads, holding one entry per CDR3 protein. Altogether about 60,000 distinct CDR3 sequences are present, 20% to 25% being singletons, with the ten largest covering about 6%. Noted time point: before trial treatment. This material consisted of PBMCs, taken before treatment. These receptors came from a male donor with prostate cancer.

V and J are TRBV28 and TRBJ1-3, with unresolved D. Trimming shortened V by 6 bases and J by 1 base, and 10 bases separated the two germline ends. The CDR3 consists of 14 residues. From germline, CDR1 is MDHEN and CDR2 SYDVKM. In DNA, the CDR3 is TGTGCCAGCAGCTCCCCGGGATCTGGAAACACCATATATTTT. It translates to CASSSPGSGNTIYF.

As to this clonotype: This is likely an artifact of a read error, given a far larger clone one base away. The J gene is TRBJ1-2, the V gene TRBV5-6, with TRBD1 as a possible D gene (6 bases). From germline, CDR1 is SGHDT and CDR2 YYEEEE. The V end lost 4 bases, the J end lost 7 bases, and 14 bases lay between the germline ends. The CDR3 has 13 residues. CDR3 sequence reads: CASSPRGSFGYTF. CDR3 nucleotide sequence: TGTGCCAGCAGCCCGAGGGGGTCCTTTGGCTACACCTTC.

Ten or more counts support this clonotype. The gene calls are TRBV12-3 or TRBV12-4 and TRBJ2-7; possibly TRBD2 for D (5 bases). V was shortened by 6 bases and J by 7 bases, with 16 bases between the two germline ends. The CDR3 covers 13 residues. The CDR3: CASRGALYGEQYF. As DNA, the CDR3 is TGTGCCAGCAGGGGAGCCCTGTATGGGGAGCAGTACTTC.

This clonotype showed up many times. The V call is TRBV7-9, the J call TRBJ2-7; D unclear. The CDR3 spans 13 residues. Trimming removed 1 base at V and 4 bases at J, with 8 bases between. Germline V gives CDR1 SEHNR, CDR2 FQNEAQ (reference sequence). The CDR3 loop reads CASSLGRIYEQYF. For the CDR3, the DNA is TGTGCCAGCAGCTTAGGCAGAATTTACGAGCAGTACTTC.

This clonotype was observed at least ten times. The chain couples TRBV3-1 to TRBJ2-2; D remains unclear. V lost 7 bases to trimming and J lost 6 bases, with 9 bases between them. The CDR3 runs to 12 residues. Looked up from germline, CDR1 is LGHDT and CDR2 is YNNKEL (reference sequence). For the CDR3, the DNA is TGTGCCAGCAATAAGCTAGCCGGGGAGCTGTTTTTT. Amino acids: CASNKLAGELFF.

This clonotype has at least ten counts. CDR3 in DNA: TGTGCCAGCTCACCATCTTCCCTATCGAACACTGAAGCTTTCTTT. It encodes CASSPSSLSNTEAFF. The rearrangement joins TRBV18 to TRBJ1-1; D not resolved. Germline values: CDR1 KGHSH, CDR2 LQKENI. This CDR3 region has 15 residues. Trimming stripped 2 bases from V and 1 base from J, with 11 bases between. Full variable domain (rest looked up from reference TRBV18 and TRBJ1-1): NAGVMQNPRHLVRRRGQEARLRCSPMKGHSHVYWYRQLPEEGLKFMVYLQKENIIDESGMPKERFSAEFPKEGPSILRIQQVVRGDSAAYFCASSPSSLSNTEAFFGQGTRLTVV.

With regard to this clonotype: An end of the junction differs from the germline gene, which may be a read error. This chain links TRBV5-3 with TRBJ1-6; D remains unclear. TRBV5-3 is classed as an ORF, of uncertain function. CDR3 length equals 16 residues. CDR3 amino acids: CASSLEMGVAGSPLHF. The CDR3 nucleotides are TGTGCCAGCAGCTTGGAGATGGGAGTTGCGGGTTCACCCCTCCACTTT.

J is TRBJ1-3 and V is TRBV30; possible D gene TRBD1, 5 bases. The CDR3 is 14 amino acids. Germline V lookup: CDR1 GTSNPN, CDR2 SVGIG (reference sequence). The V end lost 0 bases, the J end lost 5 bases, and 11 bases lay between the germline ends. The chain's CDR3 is CAWSVGGTRNTIYF. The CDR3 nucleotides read TGTGCCTGGAGTGTAGGTGGGACGCGAAACACCATATATTTT. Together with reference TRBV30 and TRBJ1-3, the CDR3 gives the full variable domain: SQTIHQWPATLVQPVGSPLSLECTVEGTSNPNLYWYRQAAGRGLQLLFYSVGIGQISSEVPQNLSASRPQDRQFILSSKKLLLSDSGFYLCAWSVGGTRNTIYFGEGSWLTVV.

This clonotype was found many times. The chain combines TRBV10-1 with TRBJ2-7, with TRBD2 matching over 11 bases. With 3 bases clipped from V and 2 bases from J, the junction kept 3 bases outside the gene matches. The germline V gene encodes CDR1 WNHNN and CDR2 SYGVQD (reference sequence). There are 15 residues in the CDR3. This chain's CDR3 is CASSESSGRAYEQYF. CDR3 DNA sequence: TGCGCCAGCAGTGAAAGTAGCGGGAGGGCCTACGAGCAGTACTTC.

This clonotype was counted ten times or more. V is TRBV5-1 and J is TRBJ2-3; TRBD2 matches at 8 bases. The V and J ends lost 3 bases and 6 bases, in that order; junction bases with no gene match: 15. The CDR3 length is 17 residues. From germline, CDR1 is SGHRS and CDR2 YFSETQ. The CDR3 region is CASSSTSGTRRSDTQYF. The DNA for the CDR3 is TGCGCCAGCAGCTCAACCTCCGGGACTAGGAGGTCGGATACGCAGTATTTT.

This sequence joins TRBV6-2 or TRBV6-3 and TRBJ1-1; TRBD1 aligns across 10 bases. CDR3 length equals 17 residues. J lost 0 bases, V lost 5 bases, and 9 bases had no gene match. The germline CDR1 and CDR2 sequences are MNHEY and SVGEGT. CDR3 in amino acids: CASSLPGQGLMNTEAFF. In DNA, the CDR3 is TGTGCCAGCAGTCTGCCGGGACAGGGGTTAATGAACACTGAAGCTTTCTTT.

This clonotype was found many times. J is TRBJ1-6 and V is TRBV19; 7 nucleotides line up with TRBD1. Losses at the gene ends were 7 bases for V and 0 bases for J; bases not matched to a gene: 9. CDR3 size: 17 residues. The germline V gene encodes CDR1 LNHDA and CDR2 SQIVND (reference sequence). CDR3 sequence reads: CASTADRKSSYNSPLHF. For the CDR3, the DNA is TGTGCCAGTACCGCGGACAGGAAAAGCTCCTATAATTCACCCCTCCACTTT.

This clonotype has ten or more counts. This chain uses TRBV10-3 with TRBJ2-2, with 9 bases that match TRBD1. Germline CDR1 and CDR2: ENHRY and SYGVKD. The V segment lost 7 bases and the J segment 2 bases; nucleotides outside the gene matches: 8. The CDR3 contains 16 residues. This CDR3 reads CAINTGGARNTGELFF. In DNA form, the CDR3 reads TGTGCCATCAATACAGGGGGCGCGCGAAACACCGGGGAGCTGTTTTTT.

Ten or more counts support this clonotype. CDR3 protein: CASSHPSLAPDTQYF. The DNA of the CDR3 is TGTGCCAGCAGCCACCCCTCTTTAGCCCCAGATACGCAGTATTTT. V and J are TRBV3-1 and TRBJ2-3; no clear D. The germline gives CDR1 LGHDT, CDR2 YNNKEL (reference sequence). This CDR3 is built from 15 residues. Trimming left V 3 bases short and J 4 bases short, with 14 bases between.

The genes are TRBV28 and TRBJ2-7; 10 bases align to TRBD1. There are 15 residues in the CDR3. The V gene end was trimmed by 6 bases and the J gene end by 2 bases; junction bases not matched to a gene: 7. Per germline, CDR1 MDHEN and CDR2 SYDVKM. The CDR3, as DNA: TGTGCCAGCAGGAAGGGACAGGGGTCCCCCTACGAGCAGTACTTC. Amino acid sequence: CASRKGQGSPYEQYF.

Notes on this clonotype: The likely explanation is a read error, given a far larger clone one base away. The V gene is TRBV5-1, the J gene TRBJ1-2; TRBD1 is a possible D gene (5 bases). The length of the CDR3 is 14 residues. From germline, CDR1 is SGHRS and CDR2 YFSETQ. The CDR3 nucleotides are TGTGCCAGCGGCTTGTTCCAGGGCAACTATGGCTACACCTTC. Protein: CASGLFQGNYGYTF.